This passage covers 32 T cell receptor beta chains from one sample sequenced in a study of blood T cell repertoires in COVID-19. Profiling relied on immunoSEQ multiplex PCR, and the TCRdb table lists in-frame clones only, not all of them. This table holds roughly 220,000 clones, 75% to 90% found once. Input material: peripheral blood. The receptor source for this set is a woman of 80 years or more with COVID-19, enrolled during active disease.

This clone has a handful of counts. The CDR3 nucleotides read TGTGCCAGCAGGGACAGCAATAACTATGGCTACACCTTC. This codes for CASRDSNNYGYTF. The chain uses TRBV27 and TRBJ1-2, with a possible D match to TRBD1 (6 bases). Trimming left V 6 bases short and J 1 base short, with 9 bases between. CDR3 length equals 13 residues. Germline V gene sequence: CDR1 MNHEY, CDR2 SMNVEV (reference sequence).

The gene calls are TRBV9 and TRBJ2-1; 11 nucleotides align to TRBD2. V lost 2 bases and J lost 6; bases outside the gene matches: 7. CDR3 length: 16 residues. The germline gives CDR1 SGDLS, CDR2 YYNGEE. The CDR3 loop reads CASSVSGLAGGNEQFF. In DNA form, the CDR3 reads TGTGCCAGCAGCGTTAGCGGCCTAGCGGGAGGCAATGAGCAGTTCTTC.

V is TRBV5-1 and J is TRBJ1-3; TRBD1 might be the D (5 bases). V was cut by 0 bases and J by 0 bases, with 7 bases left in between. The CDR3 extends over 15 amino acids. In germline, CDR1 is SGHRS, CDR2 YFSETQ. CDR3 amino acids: CASSLEGNSGNTIYF. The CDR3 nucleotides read TGCGCCAGCAGCTTGGAGGGGAACTCTGGAAACACCATATATTTT.

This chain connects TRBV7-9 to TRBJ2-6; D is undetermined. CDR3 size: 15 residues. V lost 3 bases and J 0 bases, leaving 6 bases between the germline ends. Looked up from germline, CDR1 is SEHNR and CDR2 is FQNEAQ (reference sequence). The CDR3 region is CASSFQNSGANVLTF. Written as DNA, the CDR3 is TGTGCCAGCAGCTTTCAAAACTCTGGGGCCAACGTCCTGACTTTC.

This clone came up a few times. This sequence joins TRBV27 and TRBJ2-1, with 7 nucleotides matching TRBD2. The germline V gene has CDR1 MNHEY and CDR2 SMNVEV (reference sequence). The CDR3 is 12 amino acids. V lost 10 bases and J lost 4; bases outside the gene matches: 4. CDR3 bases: TGTGCCACCGGGGGGTTTTACAATGAGCAGTTCTTC. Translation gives CATGGFYNEQFF.

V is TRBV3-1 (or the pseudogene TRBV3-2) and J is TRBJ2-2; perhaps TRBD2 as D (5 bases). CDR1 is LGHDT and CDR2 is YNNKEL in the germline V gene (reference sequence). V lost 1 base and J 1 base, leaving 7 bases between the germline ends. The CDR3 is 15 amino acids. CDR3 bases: TGTGCCAGCAGCCAAGGGACTCTGAACACCGGGGAGCTGTTTTTT. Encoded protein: CASSQGTLNTGELFF.

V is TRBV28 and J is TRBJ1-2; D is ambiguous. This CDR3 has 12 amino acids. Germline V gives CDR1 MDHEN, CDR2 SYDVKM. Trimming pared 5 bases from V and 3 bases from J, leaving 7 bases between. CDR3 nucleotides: TGTGCCAGCAGTCCCTCTTACTATGGCTACACCTTC. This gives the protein CASSPSYYGYTF.

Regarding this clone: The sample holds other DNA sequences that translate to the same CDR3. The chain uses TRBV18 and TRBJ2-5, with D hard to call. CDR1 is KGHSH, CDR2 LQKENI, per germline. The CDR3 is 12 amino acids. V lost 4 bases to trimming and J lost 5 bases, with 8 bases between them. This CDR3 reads CASSRGQETQYF. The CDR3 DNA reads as TGTGCCAGCTCACGAGGTCAGGAGACCCAGTACTTC. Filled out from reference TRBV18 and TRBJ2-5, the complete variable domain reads NAGVMQNPRHLVRRRGQEARLRCSPMKGHSHVYWYRQLPEEGLKFMVYLQKENIIDESGMPKERFSAEFPKEGPSILRIQQVVRGDSAAYFCASSRGQETQYFGPGTRLLVL.

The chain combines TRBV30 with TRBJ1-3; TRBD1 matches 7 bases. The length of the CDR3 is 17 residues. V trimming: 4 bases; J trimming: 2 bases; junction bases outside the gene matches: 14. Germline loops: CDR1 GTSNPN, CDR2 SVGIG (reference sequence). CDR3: CAWMKEGRGYAGNTIYF. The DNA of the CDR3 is TGTGCCTGGATGAAAGAGGGCAGGGGGTACGCTGGAAACACCATATATTTT.

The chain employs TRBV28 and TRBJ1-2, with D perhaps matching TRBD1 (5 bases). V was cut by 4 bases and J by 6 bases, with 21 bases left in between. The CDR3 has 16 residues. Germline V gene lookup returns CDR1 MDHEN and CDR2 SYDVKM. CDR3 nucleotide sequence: TGTGCCAGCAGTTCCCCCGGATCGGGCAGGGCCCATGGCTACACCTTC. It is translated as CASSSPGSGRAHGYTF.

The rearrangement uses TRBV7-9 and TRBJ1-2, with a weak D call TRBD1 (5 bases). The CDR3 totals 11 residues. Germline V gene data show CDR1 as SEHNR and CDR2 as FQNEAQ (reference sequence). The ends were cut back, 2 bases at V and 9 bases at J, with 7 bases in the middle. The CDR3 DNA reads TGTGCCAGCAGCTTAAAGGGGAGCTACACCTTC. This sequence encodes CASSLKGSYTF. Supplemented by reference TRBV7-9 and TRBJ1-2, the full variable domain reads DTGVSQNPRHKITKRGQNVTFRCDPISEHNRLYWYRQTLGQGPEFLTYFQNEAQLEKSRLLSDRFSAERPKGSFSTLEIQRTEQGDSAMYLCASSLKGSYTFGSGTRLTVV.

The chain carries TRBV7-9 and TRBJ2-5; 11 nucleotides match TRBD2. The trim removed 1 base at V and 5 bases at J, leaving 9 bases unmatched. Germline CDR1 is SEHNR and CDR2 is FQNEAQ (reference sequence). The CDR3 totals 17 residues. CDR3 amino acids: CASSLGIAGGPSETQYF. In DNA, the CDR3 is TGTGCCAGCAGCTTAGGGATAGCGGGAGGGCCCTCGGAGACCCAGTACTTC.

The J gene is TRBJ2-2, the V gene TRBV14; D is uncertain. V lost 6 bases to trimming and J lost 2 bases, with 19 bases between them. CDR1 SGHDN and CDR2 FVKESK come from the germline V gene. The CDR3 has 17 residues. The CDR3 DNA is TGTGCCAGCAGTCCTATTGACTCCTTAGAAAACACCGGGGAGCTGTTTTTT. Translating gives CASSPIDSLENTGELFF.

CDR3 coding DNA: TGTGCCAGCGGGAGGGCTAGCACAGATACGCAGTATTTT. Amino acids: CASGRASTDTQYF. The genes are TRBV3-1 (or the pseudogene TRBV3-2) and TRBJ2-3; TRBD2 aligns across 7 bases. The germline V gene encodes CDR1 LGHDT and CDR2 YNNKEL (reference sequence). The junction had 2 bases not matched to a gene; V was cut back by 8 bases and J by 0 bases. The CDR3 has 13 residues.

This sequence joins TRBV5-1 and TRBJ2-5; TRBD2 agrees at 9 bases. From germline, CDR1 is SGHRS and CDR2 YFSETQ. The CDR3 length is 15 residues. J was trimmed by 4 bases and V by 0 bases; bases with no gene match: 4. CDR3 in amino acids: CASSLVGGRGETQYF. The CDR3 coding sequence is TGCGCCAGCAGCTTGGTTGGCGGGAGGGGAGAGACCCAGTACTTC.

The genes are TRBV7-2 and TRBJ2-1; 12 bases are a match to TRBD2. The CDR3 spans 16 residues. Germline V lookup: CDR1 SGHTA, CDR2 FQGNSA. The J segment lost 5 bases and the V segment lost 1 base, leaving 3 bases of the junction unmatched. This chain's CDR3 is CASSLEASGRDNEQFF. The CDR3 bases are TGTGCCAGCAGCTTAGAAGCTAGCGGGAGGGACAATGAGCAGTTCTTC.

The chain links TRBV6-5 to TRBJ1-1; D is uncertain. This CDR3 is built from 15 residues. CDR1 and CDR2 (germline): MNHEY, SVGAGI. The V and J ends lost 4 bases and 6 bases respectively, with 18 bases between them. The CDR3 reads CASSSVSRLGAEAFF. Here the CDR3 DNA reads TGTGCCAGCAGTTCAGTCTCCCGGTTGGGCGCTGAAGCTTTCTTT.

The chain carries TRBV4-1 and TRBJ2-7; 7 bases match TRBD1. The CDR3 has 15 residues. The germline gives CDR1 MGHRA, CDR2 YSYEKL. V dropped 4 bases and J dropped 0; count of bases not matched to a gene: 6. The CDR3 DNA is TGCGCCAGCAGCCTAAATTGGGACAGCTCCTACGAGCAGTACTTC. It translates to CASSLNWDSSYEQYF.

As DNA, the CDR3 is TGCGCCAGCAGCCCAGAGGGAGGGGATCAGCCCCAGCATTTT. Protein sequence: CASSPEGGDQPQHF. The chain couples TRBV5-1 to TRBJ1-5; D may be TRBD1 (5 bases). The ends were cut back, 4 bases at V and 5 bases at J, with 13 bases in the middle. CDR3 length equals 14 residues. The V gene's germline CDR1 is SGHRS and CDR2 YFSETQ.

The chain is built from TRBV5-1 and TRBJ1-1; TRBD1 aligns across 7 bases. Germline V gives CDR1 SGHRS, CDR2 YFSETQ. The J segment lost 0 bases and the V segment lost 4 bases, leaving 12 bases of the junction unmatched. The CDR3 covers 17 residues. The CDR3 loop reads CASSPRDSTPMNTEAFF. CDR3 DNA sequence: TGCGCCAGCAGCCCCCGGGACAGCACTCCCATGAACACTGAAGCTTTCTTT.

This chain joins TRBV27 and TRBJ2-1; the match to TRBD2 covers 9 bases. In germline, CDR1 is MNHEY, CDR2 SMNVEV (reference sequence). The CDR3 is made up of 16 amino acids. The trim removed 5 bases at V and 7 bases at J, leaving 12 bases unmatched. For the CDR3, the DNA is TGTGCCAGCAGTCCCCCGGCTGGCGGGAGGGCAAATGAGCAGTTCTTC. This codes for CASSPPAGGRANEQFF.

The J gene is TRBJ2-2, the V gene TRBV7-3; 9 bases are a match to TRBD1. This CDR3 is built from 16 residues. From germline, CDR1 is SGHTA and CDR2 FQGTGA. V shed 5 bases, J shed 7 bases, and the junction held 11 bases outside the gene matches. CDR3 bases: TGTGCCAGCAGCCCTTCCGGGACAGGGCATCGCGGGGAGCTGTTTTTT. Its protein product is CASSPSGTGHRGELFF. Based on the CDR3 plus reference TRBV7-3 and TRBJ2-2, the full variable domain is GAGVSQTPSNKVTEKGKYVELRCDPISGHTALYWYRQSLGQGPEFLIYFQGTGAADDSGLPNDRFFAVRPEGSVSTLKIQRTERGDSAVYLCASSPSGTGHRGELFFGEGSRLTVL.

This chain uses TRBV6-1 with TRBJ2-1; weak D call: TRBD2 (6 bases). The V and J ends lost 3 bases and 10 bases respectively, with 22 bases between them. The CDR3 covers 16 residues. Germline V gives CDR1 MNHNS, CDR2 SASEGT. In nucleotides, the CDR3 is TGTGCCAGCAGTGATCGGAGGGCGGGGATAACAAAGGAGCAGTTCTTC. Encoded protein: CASSDRRAGITKEQFF.

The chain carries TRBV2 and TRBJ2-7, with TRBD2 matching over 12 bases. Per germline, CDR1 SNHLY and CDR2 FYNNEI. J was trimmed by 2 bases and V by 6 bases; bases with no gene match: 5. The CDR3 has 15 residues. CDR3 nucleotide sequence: TGTGCCAGCAGCGGCCGACTAGCGGGGGCCTACGAGCAGTACTTC. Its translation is CASSGRLAGAYEQYF.

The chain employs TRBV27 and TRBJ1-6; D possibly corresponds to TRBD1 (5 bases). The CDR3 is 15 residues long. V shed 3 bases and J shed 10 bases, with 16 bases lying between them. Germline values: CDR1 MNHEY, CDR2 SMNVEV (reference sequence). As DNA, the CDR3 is TGTGCCAGCAGTTTTCTGGACGTTAGGGGCTCACCCCTCCACTTT. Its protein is CASSFLDVRGSPLHF.

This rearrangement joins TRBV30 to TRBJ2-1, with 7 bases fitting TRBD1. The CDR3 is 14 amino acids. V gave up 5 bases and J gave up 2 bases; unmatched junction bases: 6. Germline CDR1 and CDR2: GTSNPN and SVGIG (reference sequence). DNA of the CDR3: TGTGCCTGGGCCCCGGGACAGACCTACAATGAGCAGTTCTTC. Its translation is CAWAPGQTYNEQFF.

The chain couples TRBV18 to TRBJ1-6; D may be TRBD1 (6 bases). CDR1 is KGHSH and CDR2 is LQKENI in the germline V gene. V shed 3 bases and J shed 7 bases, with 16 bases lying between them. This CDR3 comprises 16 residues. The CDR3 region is CASSPISGQINSPLHF. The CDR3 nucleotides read TGTGCCAGCTCACCTATCTCCGGACAGATCAATTCACCCCTCCACTTT.

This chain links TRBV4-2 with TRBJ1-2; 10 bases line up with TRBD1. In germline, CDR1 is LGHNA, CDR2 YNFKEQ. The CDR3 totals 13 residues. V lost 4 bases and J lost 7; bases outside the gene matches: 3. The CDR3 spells CASSPRDRGGYTF. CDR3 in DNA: TGTGCCAGCAGCCCCCGGGACAGGGGTGGCTACACCTTC.

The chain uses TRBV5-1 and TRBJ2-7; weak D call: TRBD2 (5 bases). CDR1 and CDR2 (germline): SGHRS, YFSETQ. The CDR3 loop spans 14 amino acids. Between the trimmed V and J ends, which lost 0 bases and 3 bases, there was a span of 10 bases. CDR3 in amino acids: CASSLGGVGYEQYF. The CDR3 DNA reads TGCGCCAGCAGCTTGGGGGGAGTTGGCTACGAGCAGTACTTC.

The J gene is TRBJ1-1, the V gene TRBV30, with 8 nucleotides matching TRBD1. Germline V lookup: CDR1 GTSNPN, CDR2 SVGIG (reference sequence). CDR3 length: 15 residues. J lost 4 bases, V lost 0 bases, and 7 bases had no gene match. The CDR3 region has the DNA TGTGCCTGGAGTGTCAAGGACAGGGCTGGCACTGAAGCTTTCTTT. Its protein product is CAWSVKDRAGTEAFF.

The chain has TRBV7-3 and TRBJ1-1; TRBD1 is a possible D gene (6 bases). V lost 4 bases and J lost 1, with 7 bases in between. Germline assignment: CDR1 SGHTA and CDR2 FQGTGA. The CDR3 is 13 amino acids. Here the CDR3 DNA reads TGTGCCAGCAGCTCGACAGGGAACACTGAAGCTTTCTTT. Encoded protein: CASSSTGNTEAFF.

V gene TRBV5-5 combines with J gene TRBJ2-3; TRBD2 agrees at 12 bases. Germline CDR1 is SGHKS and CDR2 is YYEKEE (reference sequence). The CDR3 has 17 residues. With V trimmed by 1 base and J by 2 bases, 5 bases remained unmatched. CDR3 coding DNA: TGTGCCAGCAGCTTGCTCCCTAGCGGGGGGGCCACAGATACGCAGTATTTT. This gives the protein CASSLLPSGGATDTQYF.